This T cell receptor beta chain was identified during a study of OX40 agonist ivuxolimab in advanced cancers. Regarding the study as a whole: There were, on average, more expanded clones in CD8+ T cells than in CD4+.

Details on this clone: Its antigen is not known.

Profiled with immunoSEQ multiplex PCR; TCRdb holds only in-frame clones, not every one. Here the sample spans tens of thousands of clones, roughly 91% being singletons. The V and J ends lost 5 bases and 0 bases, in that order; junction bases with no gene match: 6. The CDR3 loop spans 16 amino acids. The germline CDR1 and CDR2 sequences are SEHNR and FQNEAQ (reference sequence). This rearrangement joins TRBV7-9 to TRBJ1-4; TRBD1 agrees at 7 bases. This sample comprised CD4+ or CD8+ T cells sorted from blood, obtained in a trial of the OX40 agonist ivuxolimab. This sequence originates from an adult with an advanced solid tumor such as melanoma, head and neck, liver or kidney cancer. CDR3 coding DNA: TGTGCCAGCAGCCCCGGGACAGCTTCAACTAATGAAAAACTGTTTTTT. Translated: CASSPGTASTNEKLFF.